The clone carrying this T cell receptor (beta chain) occurred a few times. The data stem from a study of beta chain features in type 1 diabetes. The CDR3 sequence is 15 residues long. The sequenced template was cDNA made from the entire isolated RNA. Some clones are missing from TCRdb's copy, which holds only in-frame ones; the method was immunoSEQ multiplex PCR. Of under 900,000 clones in the sample, 17% were seen once. The sample consisted of naive CD4+ T cells from blood. The chain is built from TRBV23-1 and TRBJ2-5; D is unclear. Near its end, the DNA agrees better with TRBJ2-7, so the J call may be wrong. TRBV23-1 is known as an ORF, though its function is uncertain. The TCR was taken from a woman under 30 in good health. The CDR3 here is CASSQSWRKVYEQYF. As DNA, the CDR3 is TGCGCCAGCAGTCAATCGTGGCGGAAGGTTTACGAGCAGTACTTC.